This paragraph reports one TCR beta chain. There is no known antigen for this receptor. The record has no base qualities; no much larger clone is one base away. This sample stems from a study of Ad26.COV2.S vaccination and SARS-CoV-2 variants (dated by TCRdb to the early 2020s). Study-level background: Vaccine-arm donors were drawn from COV1001, a multicentre, randomized, double-blind, placebo-controlled phase I-IIa trial of Ad26.COV2.S in healthy adults. Ad26.COV2.S was administered intramuscularly at 5 x 10^10 or 1 x 10^11 viral particles, either as a single shot or as two shots given 56 days apart. The TCR-sequenced set comprised around 30 samples: around 20 Ad26.COV2.S vaccine recipients, 5 placebo recipients and 8 SARS-CoV-2 convalescent individuals. Trial participants were randomized into five groups of five: low-dose or high-dose Ad26.COV2.S given once or twice, or placebo on both occasions. TCRbeta repertoire sequencing was used to assess the specificity and breadth of SARS-CoV-2-reactive T cell receptors after Ad26.COV2.S vaccination. Throughout the experiments and outcome assessment, investigators stayed blinded to trial group allocation.

The immunoSEQ Assay was used to sequence TCRbeta CDR3 regions. After extraction, genomic DNA underwent amplification by bias-controlled multiplex PCR, followed by high-throughput sequencing. Per the authors' processing: To quantify the absolute abundance of every unique TCRbeta CDR3 region, sequences were collapsed and filtered. Usable DNA was measured by amplifying reference genes present in all nucleated cells, and TCRbeta template counts were normalized to that usable DNA to estimate T cell fraction. Repertoire TCRs were annotated as SARS-CoV-2-specific by exact matching of V gene, CDR3 amino acid sequence and J gene to a known reactive TCR set. The reference SARS-CoV-2 TCR set was obtained from MIRA and was filtered for enrichment in COVID-19-positive ImmuneCODE repertoires, whereby public or cross-reactive TCRs were removed. Drawing on the MIRA antigens, annotated TCRs were analysed further at the level of specific ORF or position within ORF. Depth was the summed frequency of annotated unique rearrangements, while breadth was defined as annotated unique rearrangements over total unique productive rearrangements. TCR breadth was compared between groups using two-sided Wilcoxon rank-sum tests. TCRdb took over this immuneACCESS table, retaining in-frame rearrangements with V and J assigned. Such tables are incomplete; in checked studies, under half of the missing clones stem from an unresolved V gene, and the remainder is unexplained. V, J and clone size reflect that table, while D and trimming were determined from the DNA. For this sample the table gives about 430,000 clones, of which around 90% were detected only once. The ten largest account for 10% to 15% of the sample.

On the study overall, not on this receptor specifically: The authors noted that total T cell responses may have been underestimated by the TCR breadth and depth analyses. Higher spike-specific TCR breadth was observed in Ad26.COV2.S recipients than in placebo recipients (P = 0.0014). Comparable non-spike TCR breadth was observed between vaccine and placebo recipients, consistent with only spike being contained in the vaccine. The study was not powered for comparison of responses between vaccine doses or regimens. After vaccination, substantial breadth of spike-specific CD8+ and CD4+ T cell responses was reported.

The intended sense of this specimen's treatment or condition label: some 20 received Ad26.COV2.S at low or high dose, single or two shots; a few received placebo; per-sample allocation not given. For vaccine and placebo recipients, repertoires were sequenced using samples collected on day 63 after the first injection. Between 29 July and 7 August 2020, Cohort 1b enrolled approximately 26 adults aged 18-55 years at one site in Boston, USA. As a vaccine, Ad26.COV2.S was a replication-incompetent adenovirus type 26 vector that expressed a prefusion-stabilized SARS-CoV-2 spike protein derived from the original Wuhan strain. Ends trimmed: V by 7 bases, J by 5 bases; bases unmatched to a gene: 7. Spanning cysteine to phenylalanine, the CDR3 consists of 15 amino acids. Only the CDR3 portion is preserved as DNA: 45 bases, with reading frame beginning at the first base. CDR1 LNHDA and CDR2 SQIVND were looked up in the germline V gene (reference sequence).

The sequence came from a person between 18 and 59 years old who received the Ad26.COV2.S COVID-19 vaccine or a placebo. The chain is assembled from TRBV19 and TRBJ2-2; TRBD1 fits 10 bases in the junction. Sequences were derived from peripheral blood, sampled in a trial of Ad26.COV2.S vaccine versus placebo. The CDR3 amino acid sequence is: CASILGQGTTGELFF. The DNA sequence is TGTGCCAGTATACTGGGACAGGGGACGACCGGGGAGCTGTTTTTT.